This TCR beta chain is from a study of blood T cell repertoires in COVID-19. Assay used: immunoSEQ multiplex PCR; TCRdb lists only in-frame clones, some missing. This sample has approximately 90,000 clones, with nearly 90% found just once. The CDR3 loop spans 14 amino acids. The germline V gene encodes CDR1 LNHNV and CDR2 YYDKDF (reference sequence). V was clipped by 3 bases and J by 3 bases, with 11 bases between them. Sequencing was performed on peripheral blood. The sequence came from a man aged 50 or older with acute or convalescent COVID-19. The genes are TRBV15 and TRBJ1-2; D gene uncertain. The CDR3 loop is CATSRQRGDYGYTF. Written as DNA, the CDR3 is TGTGCCACCAGCAGGCAGCGCGGTGACTATGGCTACACCTTC.